This TCR beta chain appears in the sequencing data of a study of blood T cell repertoires in COVID-19. Study context: COVID-19 samples collected from the United States, Italy and Spain covered acute and convalescent phases. The analysed material was cDNA or gDNA that came from T cells, B-cell-depleted T cells, or PBMCs.

Germline V gene sequence: CDR1 LNHDA, CDR2 SQIVND (reference sequence). CDR3 length: 16 amino acids. Between the trimmed V and J ends, which lost 2 bases and 0 bases, there was a span of 11 bases. In the study's own analysis: Reference gene primer amplification in the assay estimated nucleated cell counts. Sequencing was performed with immunoSEQ multiplex PCR; in TCRdb, only in-frame clones are kept and a portion is missing. V and J calls and clone size are as listed in that table; D and trimming were resolved from the DNA. The data contain fewer than 250,000 clones, roughly 80% of them singletons. Recruited during active infection, patients (from Seattle) were subsequently followed longitudinally. This clone was seen a few times.

V usage is TRBV19 and J usage is TRBJ1-5; tentatively, D is TRBD1 (5 bases). The specimen sequenced was peripheral blood. This receptor was obtained from an elderly woman with COVID-19, enrolled during active disease. CDR3 nucleotide sequence: TGTGCCAGTAGTATACACGGCAGGGATAGCAATCAGCCCCAGCATTTT. This encodes CASSIHGRDSNQPQHF.